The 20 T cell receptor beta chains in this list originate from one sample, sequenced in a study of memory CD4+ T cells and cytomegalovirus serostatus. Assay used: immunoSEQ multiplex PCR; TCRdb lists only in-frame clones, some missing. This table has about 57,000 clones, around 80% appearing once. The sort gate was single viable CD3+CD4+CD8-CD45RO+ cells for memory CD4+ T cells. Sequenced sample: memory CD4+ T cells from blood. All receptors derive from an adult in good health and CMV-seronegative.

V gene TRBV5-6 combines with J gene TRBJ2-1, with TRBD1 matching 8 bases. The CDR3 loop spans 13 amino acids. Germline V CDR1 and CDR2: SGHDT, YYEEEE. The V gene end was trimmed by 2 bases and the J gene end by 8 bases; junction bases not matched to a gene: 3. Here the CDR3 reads CASSFQGADEQFF. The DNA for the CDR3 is TGTGCCAGCAGCTTTCAGGGGGCCGATGAGCAGTTCTTC.

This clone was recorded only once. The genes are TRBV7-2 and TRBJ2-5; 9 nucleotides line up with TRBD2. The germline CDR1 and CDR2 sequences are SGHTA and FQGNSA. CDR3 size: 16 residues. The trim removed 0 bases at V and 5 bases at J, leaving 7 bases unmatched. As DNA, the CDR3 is TGTGCCAGCAGCTTAGCTAGAGCGGGGGGTTGGGAGACCCAGTACTTC. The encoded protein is CASSLARAGGWETQYF.

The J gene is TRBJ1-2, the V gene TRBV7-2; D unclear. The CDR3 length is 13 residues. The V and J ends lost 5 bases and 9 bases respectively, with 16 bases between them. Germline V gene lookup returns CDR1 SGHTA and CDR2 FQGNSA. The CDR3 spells CASSRLGVYSYTF. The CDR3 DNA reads TGTGCCAGCAGCCGTTTAGGCGTATATAGCTACACCTTC.

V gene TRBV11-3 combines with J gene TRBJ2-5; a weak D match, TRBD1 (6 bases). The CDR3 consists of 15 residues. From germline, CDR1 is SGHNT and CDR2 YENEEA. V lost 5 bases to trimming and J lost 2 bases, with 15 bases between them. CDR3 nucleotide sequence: TGTGCCAGCAGCCGTGGCACAGGGTATCAAGAGACCCAGTACTTC. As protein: CASSRGTGYQETQYF. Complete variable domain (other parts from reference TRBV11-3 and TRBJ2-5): EAGVVQSPRYKIIEKKQPVAFWCNPISGHNTLYWYLQNLGQGPELLIRYENEEAVDDSQLPKDRFSAERLKGVDSTLKIQPAELGDSAVYLCASSRGTGYQETQYFGPGTRLLVL.

CDR3 in amino acids: CASSQGMNTEAFF. DNA of the CDR3: TGTGCCAGCAGCCAAGGGATGAACACTGAAGCTTTCTTT. This sequence joins TRBV5-4 and TRBJ1-1; D uncertain. Germline CDR1 reads SGHNT; CDR2 reads YYREEE (reference sequence). CDR3 size: 13 residues. Trimming took 4 bases from V and 0 from J, leaving 7 bases between them.

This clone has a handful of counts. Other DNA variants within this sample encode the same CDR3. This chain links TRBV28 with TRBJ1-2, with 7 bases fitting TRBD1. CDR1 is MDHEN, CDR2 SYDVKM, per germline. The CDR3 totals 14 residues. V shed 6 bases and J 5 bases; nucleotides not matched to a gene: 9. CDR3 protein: CASRLGTVIYGYTF. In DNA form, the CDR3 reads TGTGCCAGCAGATTAGGGACAGTGATTTATGGCTACACCTTC.

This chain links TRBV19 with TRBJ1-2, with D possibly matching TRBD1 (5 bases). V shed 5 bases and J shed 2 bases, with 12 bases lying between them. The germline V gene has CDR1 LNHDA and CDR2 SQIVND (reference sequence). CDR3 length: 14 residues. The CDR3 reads CASSLGAGNYGYTF. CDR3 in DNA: TGTGCCAGTAGTCTCGGGGCGGGAAACTATGGCTACACCTTC. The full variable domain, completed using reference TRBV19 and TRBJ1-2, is DGGITQSPKYLFRKEGQNVTLSCEQNLNHDAMYWYRQDPGQGLRLIYYSQIVNDFQKGDIAEGYSVSREKKESFPLTVTSAQKNPTAFYLCASSLGAGNYGYTFGSGTRLTVV.

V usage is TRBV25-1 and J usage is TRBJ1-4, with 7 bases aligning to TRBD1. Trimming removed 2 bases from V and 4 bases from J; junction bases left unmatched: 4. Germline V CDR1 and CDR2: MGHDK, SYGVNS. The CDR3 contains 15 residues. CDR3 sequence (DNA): TGTGCCAGCAGTGAACCGGGACAGATTAATGAAAAACTGTTTTTT. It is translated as CASSEPGQINEKLFF.

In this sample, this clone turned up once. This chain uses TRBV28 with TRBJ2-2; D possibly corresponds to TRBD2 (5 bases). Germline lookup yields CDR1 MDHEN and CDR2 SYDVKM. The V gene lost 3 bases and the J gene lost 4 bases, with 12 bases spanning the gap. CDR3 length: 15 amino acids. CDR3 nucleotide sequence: TGTGCCAGCAGTTTGGAGGTTGGTTTCACCGGGGAGCTGTTTTTT. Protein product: CASSLEVGFTGELFF.

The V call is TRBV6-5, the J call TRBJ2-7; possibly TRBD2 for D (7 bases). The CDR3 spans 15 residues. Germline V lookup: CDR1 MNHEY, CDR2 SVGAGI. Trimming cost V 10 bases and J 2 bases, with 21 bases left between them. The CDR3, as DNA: TGTGCCACCAAGAAGGGGGGGGCGAGTCCCTACGAGCAGTACTTC. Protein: CATKKGGASPYEQYF.

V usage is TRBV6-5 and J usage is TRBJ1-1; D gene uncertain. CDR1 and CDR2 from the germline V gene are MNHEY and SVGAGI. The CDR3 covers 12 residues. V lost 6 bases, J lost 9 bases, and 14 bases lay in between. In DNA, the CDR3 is TGTGCCAGCAGCCCCTCCGGATCAAAAGCTTTCTTT. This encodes CASSPSGSKAFF.

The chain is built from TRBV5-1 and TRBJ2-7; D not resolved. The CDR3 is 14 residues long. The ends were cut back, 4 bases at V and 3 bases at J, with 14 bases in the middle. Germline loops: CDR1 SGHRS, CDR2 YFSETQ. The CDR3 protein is CASSPPDRIYEQYF. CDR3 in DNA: TGCGCCAGCAGCCCGCCGGACCGAATCTACGAGCAGTACTTC.

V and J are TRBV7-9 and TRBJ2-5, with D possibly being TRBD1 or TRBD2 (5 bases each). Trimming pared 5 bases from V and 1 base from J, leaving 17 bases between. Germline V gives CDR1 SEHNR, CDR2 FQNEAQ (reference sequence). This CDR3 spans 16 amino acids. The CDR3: CASSDSPGRIQETQYF. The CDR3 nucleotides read TGTGCCAGCAGCGATTCTCCGGGACGGATCCAAGAGACCCAGTACTTC.

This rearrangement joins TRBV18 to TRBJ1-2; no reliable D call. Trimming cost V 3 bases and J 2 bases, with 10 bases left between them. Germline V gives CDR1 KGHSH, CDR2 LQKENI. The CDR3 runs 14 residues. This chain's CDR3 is CASSPGLGNYGYTF. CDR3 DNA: TGTGCCAGCTCACCGGGTCTGGGGAACTATGGCTACACCTTC.

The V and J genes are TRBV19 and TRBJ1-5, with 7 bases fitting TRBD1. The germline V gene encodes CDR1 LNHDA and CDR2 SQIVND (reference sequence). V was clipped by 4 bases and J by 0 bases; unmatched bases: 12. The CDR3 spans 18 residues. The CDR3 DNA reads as TGTGCCAGTAGTAACCAGGCAGGGGGTTGGGGTAGCAATCAGCCCCAGCATTTT. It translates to CASSNQAGGWGSNQPQHF.

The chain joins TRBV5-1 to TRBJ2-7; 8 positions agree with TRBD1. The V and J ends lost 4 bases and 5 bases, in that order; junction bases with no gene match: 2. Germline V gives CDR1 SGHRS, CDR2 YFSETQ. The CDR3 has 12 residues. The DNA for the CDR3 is TGCGCCAGCAGCCCGACAGGGGACGAGCAGTACTTC. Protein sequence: CASSPTGDEQYF. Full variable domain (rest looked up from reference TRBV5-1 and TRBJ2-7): KAGVTQTPRYLIKTRGQQVTLSCSPISGHRSVSWYQQTPGQGLQFLFEYFSETQRNKGNFPGRFSGRQFSNSRSEMNVSTLELGDSALYLCASSPTGDEQYFGPGTRLTVT.

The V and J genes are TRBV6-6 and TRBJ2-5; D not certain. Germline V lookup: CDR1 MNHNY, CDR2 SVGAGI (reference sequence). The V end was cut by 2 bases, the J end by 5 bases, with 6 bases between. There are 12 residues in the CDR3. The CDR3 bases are TGTGCCAGCAGTTACCTCTGGGAGACCCAGTACTTC. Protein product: CASSYLWETQYF.

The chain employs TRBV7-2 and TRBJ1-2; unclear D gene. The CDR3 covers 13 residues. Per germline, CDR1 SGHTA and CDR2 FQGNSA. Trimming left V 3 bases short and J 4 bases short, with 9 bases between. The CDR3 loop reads CASSLGGFYGYTF. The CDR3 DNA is TGTGCCAGCAGCTTGGGCGGATTCTATGGCTACACCTTC.

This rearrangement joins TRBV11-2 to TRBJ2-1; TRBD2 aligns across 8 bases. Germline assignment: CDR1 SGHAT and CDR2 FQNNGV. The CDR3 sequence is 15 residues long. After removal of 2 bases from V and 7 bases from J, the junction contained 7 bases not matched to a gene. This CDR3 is CASSLRLAKGNEQFF. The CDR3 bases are TGTGCCAGCAGCTTAAGACTAGCGAAAGGGAATGAGCAGTTCTTC.

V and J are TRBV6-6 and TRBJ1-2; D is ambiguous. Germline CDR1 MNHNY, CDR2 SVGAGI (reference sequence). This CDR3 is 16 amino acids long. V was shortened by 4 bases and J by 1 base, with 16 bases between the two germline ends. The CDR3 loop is CASSFSPGPGNYGYTF. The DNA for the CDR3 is TGTGCCAGCAGTTTCTCCCCTGGACCCGGTAACTATGGCTACACCTTC.